A single sample gave rise to the 32 T cell receptor beta chains below, sequenced in a study of Ad26.COV2.S vaccination and SARS-CoV-2 variants. Treatment here: around 19 received Ad26.COV2.S at low or high dose, single or two shots; roughly five received placebo; per-sample allocation not given. On day 63 after the first injection, vaccine and placebo recipients gave samples. Some clones are missing from TCRdb's copy, which holds only in-frame ones; the method was immunoSEQ multiplex PCR. Of 440,000 or so clones listed, 89% are singletons. The sample here was peripheral blood, taken in a trial of Ad26.COV2.S vaccine versus placebo. Source of these receptors: a person between 18 and 65 years old who received the Ad26.COV2.S COVID-19 vaccine or a placebo.

This chain connects TRBV4-2 to TRBJ1-4; D unresolved. Per germline, CDR1 LGHNA and CDR2 YNFKEQ. The CDR3 loop spans 13 amino acids. V was pared by 4 bases and J by 1 base, with 4 bases between. CDR3 amino acids: CASSLRTNEKLFF. The CDR3 bases are TGTGCCAGCAGCCTCAGAACTAATGAAAAACTGTTTTTT.

The J gene is TRBJ1-4, the V gene TRBV4-2, with D tentatively TRBD1 (5 bases). CDR1 is LGHNA and CDR2 is YNFKEQ in the germline V gene. This CDR3 has 15 residues. Trimming took off 4 bases at V and 8 bases at J, with 17 bases between the two ends. This chain's CDR3 is CASSRSGAAREKLFF. The CDR3 nucleotides read TGTGCCAGCAGCCGATCCGGGGCTGCACGGGAAAAACTGTTTTTT.

The genes are TRBV4-1 and TRBJ1-2, with D uncertain. This CDR3 is built from 15 residues. The V and J ends lost 4 bases and 0 bases respectively, with 12 bases between them. CDR1 MGHRA and CDR2 YSYEKL come from the germline V gene. The CDR3 protein is CASSPGTAANYGYTF. CDR3 DNA sequence: TGCGCCAGCAGCCCCGGCACAGCTGCTAACTATGGCTACACCTTC.

The chain recombines TRBV5-5 with TRBJ2-7, with 9 positions matching TRBD1. Germline CDR1 is SGHKS and CDR2 is YYEKEE (reference sequence). The V and J ends lost 4 bases and 2 bases, in that order; junction bases with no gene match: 4. The length of the CDR3 is 14 residues. In nucleotides, the CDR3 is TGTGCCAGCAGCCTCCGACAGGGGGCCTACGAGCAGTACTTC. Protein sequence: CASSLRQGAYEQYF.

The chain couples TRBV3-1 (or the pseudogene TRBV3-2) to TRBJ2-5, with D uncertain. This CDR3 contains 12 residues. The germline V gene has CDR1 LGHDT and CDR2 YNNKEL (reference sequence). Between the trimmed V and J ends, which lost 1 base and 7 bases, there was a span of 7 bases. CDR3 region: CASSQVSRTQYF. In DNA form, the CDR3 reads TGTGCCAGCAGCCAAGTATCGAGGACCCAGTACTTC.

V gene TRBV11-2 combines with J gene TRBJ1-4, with D unresolved. Trimming took off 5 bases at V and 7 bases at J, with 14 bases between the two ends. CDR1 is SGHAT and CDR2 is FQNNGV in the germline V gene. This CDR3 region has 14 residues. For the CDR3, the DNA is TGTGCCAGCAGCAACAAGGGTTTCAGTGAAAAACTGTTTTTT. Protein: CASSNKGFSEKLFF.

This clone has just one count. V is TRBV27 and J is TRBJ2-7; 7 bases match TRBD1. Trimming cost V 0 bases and J 4 bases; bases outside gene matches: 3. The germline CDR1 and CDR2 sequences are MNHEY and SMNVEV (reference sequence). The CDR3 consists of 14 residues. DNA of the CDR3: TGTGCCAGCAGTTTATCCGGGACAGCGTACGAGCAGTACTTC. Translated: CASSLSGTAYEQYF.

This clone was seen just once. The chain uses TRBV5-6 and TRBJ2-7, with D maybe TRBD2 (6 bases). The CDR3 is 12 residues long. V lost 3 bases to trimming and J lost 3 bases, with 7 bases between them. Germline V CDR1 and CDR2: SGHDT, YYEEEE. The CDR3 here is CASSSEGYEQYF. The CDR3, as DNA: TGTGCCAGCAGCTCGGAGGGCTACGAGCAGTACTTC.

V gene TRBV5-1 combines with J gene TRBJ2-7; either TRBD1 or TRBD2 may supply D (5 bases each). This CDR3 has 14 residues. CDR1 and CDR2 from the germline V gene are SGHRS and YFSETQ. Trimming shortened V by 4 bases and J by 5 bases, and 16 bases separated the two germline ends. CDR3: CASSKTTRGDEQYF. In nucleotides, the CDR3 is TGCGCCAGCAGCAAGACGACAAGGGGAGACGAGCAGTACTTC.

J is TRBJ2-4 and V is TRBV7-8, with 9 bases aligning to TRBD1. CDR3 length: 15 amino acids. Germline V gives CDR1 SGHVS, CDR2 FQNEAQ. With V trimmed by 1 base and J by 5 bases, 3 bases remained unmatched. The CDR3 sequence: CASSLVGDRENIQYF. CDR3 sequence (DNA): TGTGCCAGCAGCTTAGTTGGGGACAGGGAAAACATTCAGTACTTC.

The genes are TRBV6-5 and TRBJ1-1, with D tentatively TRBD1 (5 bases). Germline V gene lookup returns CDR1 MNHEY and CDR2 SVGAGI. CDR3 length: 16 amino acids. Trimming pared 4 bases from V and 3 bases from J, leaving 18 bases between. The CDR3: CASSSAPGIADTEAFF. The CDR3 DNA sequence: TGTGCCAGCAGTTCCGCCCCAGGGATAGCGGACACTGAAGCTTTCTTT.

The chain joins TRBV9 to TRBJ1-4; 9 positions match TRBD1. The junction had 6 bases not matched to a gene; V was cut back by 4 bases and J by 2 bases. Germline V gives CDR1 SGDLS, CDR2 YYNGEE. The CDR3 is made up of 16 amino acids. CDR3 amino acids: CASSPPGQGTNEKLFF. The DNA for the CDR3 is TGTGCCAGCAGCCCACCGGGACAGGGCACTAATGAAAAACTGTTTTTT.

Notes on this clone: The same CDR3 is also encoded by other DNA sequences in this sample. This sequence joins TRBV18 and TRBJ1-5; the match to TRBD1 covers 8 bases. The germline gives CDR1 KGHSH, CDR2 LQKENI. V dropped 3 bases and J dropped 5; count of bases not matched to a gene: 6. The CDR3 contains 15 residues. The DNA of the CDR3 is TGTGCCAGCTCACCGATATCGACAGGGGATCAGCCCCAGCATTTT. This gives the protein CASSPISTGDQPQHF. The variable domain in full, with the rest retrieved from reference TRBV18 and TRBJ1-5, is NAGVMQNPRHLVRRRGQEARLRCSPMKGHSHVYWYRQLPEEGLKFMVYLQKENIIDESGMPKERFSAEFPKEGPSILRIQQVVRGDSAAYFCASSPISTGDQPQHFGDGTRLSIL.

The chain recombines TRBV5-1 with TRBJ2-5; tentatively, D is TRBD1 or TRBD2 (5 bases each). V was cut by 5 bases and J by 5 bases, with 16 bases left in between. Germline values: CDR1 SGHRS, CDR2 YFSETQ. The CDR3 length is 14 residues. The CDR3 bases are TGCGCCAGCAGTGGTTTAAGGGGACGGGAGACCCAGTACTTC. Translating it yields CASSGLRGRETQYF. The variable domain in full, with the rest retrieved from reference TRBV5-1 and TRBJ2-5, is KAGVTQTPRYLIKTRGQQVTLSCSPISGHRSVSWYQQTPGQGLQFLFEYFSETQRNKGNFPGRFSGRQFSNSRSEMNVSTLELGDSALYLCASSGLRGRETQYFGPGTRLLVL.

This clone has just one count. DNA for the CDR3: TGTGCCAGCAGGTTACAGGGGGCGTTAGGGGCCAACGTCCTGACTTTC. Protein sequence: CASRLQGALGANVLTF. The genes are TRBV11-2 and TRBJ2-6, with 9 bases lining up with TRBD1. J lost 4 bases, V lost 6 bases, and 7 bases had no gene match. The CDR3 has 16 amino acids. Germline V gene data show CDR1 as SGHAT and CDR2 as FQNNGV.

The rearrangement links TRBV2 to TRBJ1-1, with D perhaps TRBD1 (5 bases). Germline V CDR1 and CDR2: SNHLY, FYNNEI. The CDR3 runs 11 residues. V lost 4 bases, J lost 8 bases, and 8 bases lay in between. DNA for the CDR3: TGTGCCAGCAGTGGGGGGATAGAAGCTTTCTTT. Amino acid sequence: CASSGGIEAFF.

This clone was seen just once. Other DNA sequences within the sample encode an identical CDR3. The rearrangement uses TRBV6-5 and TRBJ2-4; TRBD1 might be the D (5 bases). This CDR3 is 13 amino acids long. Trimming took off 5 bases at V and 1 base at J, with 6 bases between the two ends. Per germline, CDR1 MNHEY and CDR2 SVGAGI. In DNA, the CDR3 is TGTGCCAGCAGTCCAGGGGCCAAAAACATTCAGTACTTC. Translating gives CASSPGAKNIQYF.

The V gene is TRBV28, the J gene TRBJ2-7; TRBD1 matches at 8 bases. Germline V gene data show CDR1 as MDHEN and CDR2 as SYDVKM. Unmatched junction bases numbered 5, after V lost 5 bases and J lost 5 bases. This CDR3 has 13 residues. This CDR3 is CASSTDRAHEQYF. The CDR3 DNA reads TGTGCCAGCAGTACGGACAGGGCCCACGAGCAGTACTTC. The complete variable domain, with remaining parts taken from reference TRBV28 and TRBJ2-7, reads DVKVTQSSRYLVKRTGEKVFLECVQDMDHENMFWYRQDPGLGLRLIYFSYDVKMKEKGDIPEGYSVSREKKERFSLILESASTNQTSMYLCASSTDRAHEQYFGPGTRLTVT.

The J gene is TRBJ2-1, the V gene TRBV24-1; TRBD1 aligns across 11 bases. V shed 9 bases and J 7 bases; nucleotides not matched to a gene: 19. Germline loops: CDR1 KGHDR, CDR2 SFDVKD. The CDR3 is 18 amino acids. CDR3 loop: CATAGGTGGWVGPNEQFF. DNA for the CDR3: TGTGCCACCGCAGGCGGGACAGGGGGGTGGGTCGGACCGAATGAGCAGTTCTTC.

The table lists this clone with a few counts. CDR3 region: CANGGTTNYGYTF. DNA for the CDR3: TGTGCCAACGGCGGAACAACTAACTATGGCTACACCTTC. The genes are TRBV2 and TRBJ1-2; no clear D. V gave up 10 bases and J gave up 0 bases, with 12 bases separating them. Per the germline V gene, CDR1 is SNHLY and CDR2 is FYNNEI. The CDR3 sequence is 13 residues long.

This chain uses TRBV30 with TRBJ1-1; perhaps TRBD1 as D (5 bases). Germline lookup yields CDR1 GTSNPN and CDR2 SVGIG (reference sequence). Trimming pared 0 bases from V and 3 bases from J, leaving 26 bases between. This CDR3 has 19 residues. The CDR3, as DNA: TGTGCCTGGAGTGTACAGCAGGGAATCCCGCTAGTGGAATACACTGAAGCTTTCTTT. This codes for CAWSVQQGIPLVEYTEAFF.

The V and J genes are TRBV5-8 and TRBJ1-6; 11 bases fit TRBD1. The CDR3 runs 15 residues. V was pared by 2 bases and J by 9 bases, with 4 bases of the junction left unmatched. Germline CDR1 and CDR2: SGHTS and YDEGEE. The CDR3 DNA is TGTGCCAGCAGCTTAGGGACAGGGGGTCCTTCACCCCTCCACTTT. Its translation: CASSLGTGGPSPLHF.

This chain joins TRBV6-5 and TRBJ2-7, with 7 bases identical to TRBD1. Unmatched junction bases numbered 5, after V lost 2 bases and J lost 4 bases. Germline CDR1 and CDR2: MNHEY and SVGAGI. CDR3 length equals 14 residues. CDR3: CASSYKGQLYEQYF. DNA for the CDR3: TGTGCCAGCAGTTACAAGGGACAGTTATACGAGCAGTACTTC.

The V gene is TRBV27, the J gene TRBJ2-3; D remains unclear. CDR3 length: 11 amino acids. CDR1 MNHEY and CDR2 SMNVEV come from the germline V gene (reference sequence). The germline V and J ends were trimmed by 5 bases and 5 bases, with 5 bases remaining between them. The CDR3 protein is CASSRLDTQYF. In DNA, the CDR3 is TGTGCCAGCAGTCGACTAGATACGCAGTATTTT.

The rearrangement joins TRBV11-3 to TRBJ1-2; D might be TRBD1 (5 bases). Germline-derived CDR1 and CDR2 are SGHNT and YENEEA. The CDR3 spans 17 residues. V lost 2 bases, J lost 6 bases, and 22 bases lay in between. DNA of the CDR3: TGTGCCAGCAGCTTATATATGGGGGAGGCCGTTATGGATGGCTACACCTTC. Protein: CASSLYMGEAVMDGYTF.

This clone has only a few counts. The rearrangement links TRBV19 to TRBJ1-2; 7 nucleotides align to TRBD1. Germline V gives CDR1 LNHDA, CDR2 SQIVND (reference sequence). There are 15 residues in the CDR3. After removal of 4 bases from V and 0 bases from J, the junction contained 5 bases not matched to a gene. This chain's CDR3 is CASSSGDRANYGYTF. CDR3 in DNA: TGTGCCAGTAGTAGTGGAGACAGGGCTAACTATGGCTACACCTTC.

V and J are TRBV7-2 and TRBJ2-1; possibly TRBD2 for D (7 bases). The CDR3 is 16 amino acids. Germline V gene lookup returns CDR1 SGHTA and CDR2 FQGNSA. Trimming removed 0 bases at V and 2 bases at J, with 11 bases between. CDR3 loop: CASSLAGGLPYNEQFF. CDR3 in DNA: TGTGCCAGCAGCTTAGCGGGGGGGCTCCCCTACAATGAGCAGTTCTTC.

The chain combines TRBV28 with TRBJ1-1, with a tentative D call TRBD1 (5 bases). CDR1 is MDHEN, CDR2 SYDVKM, per germline. The CDR3 is 20 amino acids. Trimming took 2 bases from V and 0 from J, leaving 25 bases between them. The CDR3 region is CASSLHSTLLGGGMNTEAFF. The CDR3 nucleotides are TGTGCCAGCAGTTTACACTCCACCCTGCTTGGGGGGGGAATGAACACTGAAGCTTTCTTT.

The gene calls are TRBV27 and TRBJ2-4; either TRBD1 or TRBD2 may supply D (5 bases each). Germline CDR1 and CDR2: MNHEY and SMNVEV (reference sequence). The V and J ends lost 8 bases and 0 bases respectively, with 14 bases between them. The CDR3 extends over 15 amino acids. The CDR3 loop reads CASGDSGLAKNIQYF. The CDR3 DNA is TGTGCCAGCGGCGACAGCGGCCTAGCCAAAAACATTCAGTACTTC.

This chain joins TRBV6-1 and TRBJ2-1; the D gene is possibly TRBD1 (6 bases). Trimming cost V 0 bases and J 6 bases, with 15 bases left between them. The CDR3 runs to 16 residues. Germline V gives CDR1 MNHNS, CDR2 SASEGT. CDR3 protein: CASSEARLARGNEQFF. DNA for the CDR3: TGTGCCAGCAGTGAAGCGAGGCTAGCCAGGGGCAATGAGCAGTTCTTC.

The chain is built from TRBV23-1 and TRBJ1-2, with 8 positions matching TRBD1. TRBV23-1 carries the ORF label, with uncertain function. V gave up 1 base and J gave up 5 bases; unmatched junction bases: 18. This CDR3 region has 19 residues. CDR3 in amino acids: CASSQLTGAPLLTPYGYTF. CDR3 in DNA: TGCGCCAGCAGTCAATTGACAGGGGCTCCCCTACTAACGCCTTATGGCTACACCTTC.

This chain uses TRBV5-4 with TRBJ2-1; no clear D. Germline V gene data show CDR1 as SGHNT and CDR2 as YYREEE (reference sequence). The CDR3 covers 15 residues. Between the trimmed V and J ends, which lost 4 bases and 0 bases, there was a span of 11 bases. The CDR3 region is CASSPGWDSYNEQFF. In DNA form, the CDR3 reads TGTGCCAGCAGCCCTGGCTGGGACTCCTACAATGAGCAGTTCTTC. The complete variable domain, with remaining parts taken from reference TRBV5-4 and TRBJ2-1, reads ETGVTQSPTHLIKTRGQQVTLRCSSQSGHNTVSWYQQALGQGPQFIFQYYREEENGRGNFPPRFSGLQFPNYSSELNVNALELDDSALYLCASSPGWDSYNEQFFGPGTRLTVL.